What follows are 24 T cell receptor beta chains derived from one specimen sequenced in a study of human T cells and chemical hapten exposure. Specified time point: patch test 3, about 24 weeks after DPC sensitization. The treatment is: therapeutic diphenylcyclopropenone sensitization with weekly scalp DPC. Each CDR3 protein gets one entry after TCRdb re-called the RACE reads with MiXCR. The sample has 25,000 to 35,000 distinct CDR3 sequences, 5.8% seen once; the top ten hold about 6%. The sequences come from whole blood, collected in connection with sensitization to the hapten diphenylcyclopropenone (DPC). The receptors derive from a man younger than 45 with alopecia areata. Some clones in this sample may be carry-over from other donors' samples.

In regard to this clonotype: As the CDR3 is not closed by the conserved phenylalanine or tryptophan, this likely results from a read error. The chain combines TRBV29-1 with TRBJ1-2, with D hard to call. This CDR3 is built from 13 residues. The germline V and J ends were trimmed by 6 bases and 4 bases, with 15 bases remaining between them. In germline, CDR1 is SQVTM, CDR2 ANQGSEA. The DNA of the CDR3 is TGCAGCGTAGGGAATCCACGGACCTATGGCTACACCATC. This sequence encodes CSVGNPRTYGYTI.

This clonotype was found many times. The chain links TRBV5-4 to TRBJ2-2; 10 bases are a match to TRBD1. This CDR3 region has 15 residues. Germline V CDR1 and CDR2: SGHNT, YYREEE (reference sequence). With V trimmed by 3 bases and J by 3 bases, 2 bases remained unmatched. CDR3: CASSWGQGHTGELFF. The CDR3 DNA follows: TGTGCCAGCAGCTGGGGACAGGGGCACACCGGGGAGCTGTTTTTT.

This clonotype has at least ten counts. The J gene is TRBJ2-7, the V gene TRBV14; no reliable D call. Germline lookup yields CDR1 SGHDN and CDR2 FVKESK. The CDR3 runs 15 residues. V shed 4 bases and J shed 6 bases, with 19 bases lying between them. This CDR3 reads CASSPYRAYPSEQYF. The CDR3 bases are TGTGCCAGCAGCCCATATAGGGCATATCCCTCCGAGCAGTACTTC.

This clonotype was seen ten or more times. V and J are TRBV6-5 and TRBJ1-1; the D is unclear. Germline-derived CDR1 and CDR2 are MNHEY and SVGAGI. With 8 bases removed from V and 0 bases from J, the gap between germline ends came to 13 bases. The CDR3 sequence is 14 residues long. CDR3 coding DNA: TGTGCCAGCCGGCGGGCCTCGATGAACACTGAAGCTTTCTTT. Its translation is CASRRASMNTEAFF.

This sequence joins TRBV6-6 and TRBJ2-4; the match to TRBD2 covers 9 bases. The CDR3 runs 16 residues. Trimming cost V 6 bases and J 7 bases; bases outside gene matches: 13. Germline V gene sequence: CDR1 MNHNY, CDR2 SVGAGI (reference sequence). The CDR3: CASSPVDPREGNIQYF. The CDR3 region has the DNA TGTGCCAGCAGCCCCGTGGACCCGCGGGAGGGGAACATTCAGTACTTC.

This clonotype appeared many times. The chain combines TRBV27 with TRBJ2-7, with 13 bases aligning to TRBD2. The ends lost 5 bases at V and 5 bases at J; junction bases unmatched: 6. The CDR3 runs to 15 residues. Germline V gives CDR1 MNHEY, CDR2 SMNVEV (reference sequence). The chain's CDR3 is CASSPRTSGGNEQYF. DNA of the CDR3: TGTGCCAGCAGTCCCCGGACTAGCGGGGGTAACGAGCAGTACTTC.

Many counts were recorded for this clonotype. The V and J genes are TRBV3-1 and TRBJ2-1; D may be TRBD1 (5 bases). The CDR3 totals 14 residues. With 0 bases removed from V and 9 bases from J, the gap between germline ends came to 12 bases. Per the germline V gene, CDR1 is LGHDT and CDR2 is YNNKEL (reference sequence). The CDR3 sequence: CASSQDAGISEQFF. Here the CDR3 DNA reads TGTGCCAGCAGCCAAGATGCAGGGATCAGTGAGCAGTTCTTC.

This clonotype was observed at least ten times. The rearrangement uses TRBV23-1 and TRBJ2-1; D ambiguous. TRBV23-1 is assigned to the ORF class and has an uncertain function. V lost 11 bases and J lost 2, with 10 bases in between. The CDR3 length is 12 residues. The CDR3 DNA reads as TGCGCCCGAGGCTGGCCCTACAATGAGCAGTTCTTC. This codes for CARGWPYNEQFF.

This clonotype was seen at least ten times. The chain employs TRBV7-6 and TRBJ2-2; TRBD2 matches at 10 bases. V lost 5 bases to trimming and J lost 4 bases; unmatched junction nucleotides: 7. Looked up from germline, CDR1 is SGHVS and CDR2 is FNYEAQ. This CDR3 is 16 amino acids long. CDR3 residues: CASSLSGGPLTGELFF. The CDR3 DNA is TGTGCCAGCAGCCTTAGCGGGGGGCCGCTCACCGGGGAGCTGTTTTTT.

Ten or more counts support this clonotype. V is TRBV7-9 and J is TRBJ2-1; TRBD2 matches at 9 bases. Germline lookup yields CDR1 SEHNR and CDR2 FQNEAQ (reference sequence). The CDR3 spans 15 residues. Unmatched junction bases numbered 8, after V lost 5 bases and J lost 6 bases. CDR3 amino acids: CASSTGTSRVNEQFF. Written as DNA, the CDR3 is TGTGCCAGCAGCACGGGGACTAGCCGAGTCAATGAGCAGTTCTTC.

This clonotype was detected a few times. V usage is TRBV28 and J usage is TRBJ1-2; 10 bases line up with TRBD1. V shed 6 bases, J shed 3 bases, and the junction held 16 bases outside the gene matches. This CDR3 contains 18 residues. Germline CDR1 and CDR2: MDHEN and SYDVKM. Here the CDR3 DNA reads TGTGCCAGCAGACCACAGACCCCCGGGACAGGGGCTGACTATGGCTACACCTTC. It specifies CASRPQTPGTGADYGYTF.

About this clonotype itself: This may be a read error: a much more frequent sequence differs by one nucleotide. The chain joins TRBV10-2 to TRBJ2-5, with D perhaps matching TRBD1 (7 bases). CDR3 length: 13 residues. The ends were cut back, 8 bases at V and 4 bases at J, with 14 bases in the middle. The germline V gene has CDR1 WSHSY and CDR2 SAAADI. This chain's CDR3 is CASGGGGGETQYF. The CDR3 nucleotides read TGCGCCAGCGGTGGAGGGGGCGGAGAGACCCAGTACTTC.

This clonotype was observed at least ten times. The rearrangement uses TRBV29-1 and TRBJ1-1; D gene uncertain. This CDR3 is 12 amino acids long. The germline V and J ends were trimmed by 5 bases and 4 bases, with 11 bases remaining between them. Looked up from germline, CDR1 is SQVTM and CDR2 is ANQGSEA. The CDR3 here is CSVRDLSTEAFF. The CDR3 region has the DNA TGCAGCGTTAGGGATTTGAGCACTGAAGCTTTCTTT.

This clonotype was detected ten times or more. This chain uses TRBV20-1 with TRBJ1-6; maybe TRBD1 (5 bases). This CDR3 is 12 amino acids long. V lost 3 bases and J lost 13, with 13 bases in between. The germline V gene has CDR1 DFQATT and CDR2 SNEGSKA (reference sequence). For the CDR3, the DNA is TGCAGTGCTAGGGGGTCCGGGACCCCCCTCCACTTT. Amino acid sequence: CSARGSGTPLHF.

This clonotype came up many times. The genes are TRBV3-1 and TRBJ1-2; D remains unclear. The V gene's germline CDR1 is LGHDT and CDR2 YNNKEL (reference sequence). There are 15 residues in the CDR3. The V end lost 3 bases, the J end lost 0 bases, and 11 bases lay between the germline ends. The CDR3 DNA reads TGTGCCAGCAGCCAGTTAGCGTCGCCTAACTATGGCTACACCTTC. Its translation is CASSQLASPNYGYTF.

This clonotype was counted at least ten times. CDR3 loop: CASSQDWASGASAYEQYF. CDR3 nucleotides: TGTGCCAGCAGCCAAGATTGGGCTAGCGGGGCTTCCGCCTACGAGCAGTACTTC. V usage is TRBV3-1 and J usage is TRBJ2-7; 9 nucleotides line up with TRBD2. Per the germline V gene, CDR1 is LGHDT and CDR2 is YNNKEL (reference sequence). The CDR3 is made up of 18 amino acids. J lost 2 bases, V lost 0 bases, and 11 bases had no gene match.

This chain connects TRBV7-2 to TRBJ1-1, with D hard to call. V was clipped by 2 bases and J by 7 bases, with 8 bases between them. This CDR3 has 12 amino acids. From germline, CDR1 is SGHTA and CDR2 FQGNSA. DNA for the CDR3: TGTGCCAGCAGCTTACGCGGGTGTGAAGCTTTCTTT. Amino acid sequence: CASSLRGCEAFF.

This clonotype has a count of ten or more. The chain couples TRBV6-5 to TRBJ2-3; perhaps TRBD2 as D (5 bases). This CDR3 is built from 13 residues. Germline CDR1 and CDR2: MNHEY and SVGAGI. Trimming cost V 2 bases and J 3 bases, with 6 bases left between them. The DNA for the CDR3 is TGTGCCAGCAGTTACGGCGGGACAGATACGCAGTATTTT. It translates to CASSYGGTDTQYF.

This clonotype was seen repeatedly, ten times or more. This chain uses TRBV6-2 or TRBV6-3 with TRBJ2-1, with TRBD2 as a possible D gene (5 bases). Trimming took 6 bases from V and 8 from J, leaving 8 bases between them. Looked up from germline, CDR1 is MNHEY and CDR2 is SVGEGT. CDR3 length: 11 amino acids. The CDR3 coding sequence is TGTGCCAGCAGCTCGGAGGATGAGCAGTTCTTC. Its protein is CASSSEDEQFF.

Comments on this clonotype: This clone may be a read error of a much larger clone one base away. The V and J genes are TRBV29-1 and TRBJ2-5; the D is unclear. The length of the CDR3 is 14 residues. Germline-derived CDR1 and CDR2 are SQVTM and ANQGSEA. The CDR3 DNA sequence: TGCAGCATTGACGGTGTTCGGTCCCAAGAGACCCAGTACTTC. This translates into CSIDGVRSQETQYF.

This clonotype was seen many times. V gene TRBV29-1 combines with J gene TRBJ2-2; D gene ambiguous. CDR1 and CDR2 (germline): SQVTM, ANQGSEA. This CDR3 comprises 12 residues. The germline V and J ends were trimmed by 4 bases and 2 bases, with 5 bases remaining between them. In DNA form, the CDR3 reads TGCAGCGTTGTGAAAAACACCGGGGAGCTGTTTTTT. Its protein is CSVVKNTGELFF.

This clonotype was seen many times. The chain combines TRBV30 with TRBJ2-2; no definite D call. The CDR3 sequence is 11 residues long. The germline V gene has CDR1 GTSNPN and CDR2 SVGIG (reference sequence). The CDR3 bases are TGTGCACGGAGGAACACCGGGGAGCTGTTTTTT. This codes for CARRNTGELFF.

In its sample, this clonotype was seen many times. J is TRBJ2-5 and V is TRBV7-8; 11 nucleotides line up with TRBD1. J gave up 4 bases and V 1 base, and 8 bases lay outside the gene matches. CDR1 and CDR2 from the germline V gene are SGHVS and FQNEAQ. The CDR3 spans 17 residues. CDR3 coding DNA: TGTGCCAGCAGCTTAGAGGGGACGGGGACAGGGGGAGAGACCCAGTACTTC. Its protein product is CASSLEGTGTGGETQYF.

This clonotype has just a few counts. The gene calls are TRBV15 and TRBJ2-3; either TRBD1 or TRBD2 may fit D (5 bases each). The germline V gene has CDR1 LNHNV and CDR2 YYDKDF (reference sequence). This CDR3 spans 13 amino acids. V was shortened by 3 bases and J by 8 bases, with 12 bases between the two germline ends. The chain's CDR3 is CATSRGPEGTQYF. The CDR3 nucleotides read TGTGCCACCAGCAGGGGACCGGAAGGTACGCAGTATTTT.